This T cell receptor (beta chain) was observed in a study of T-cell reconstitution after alpha-beta-depleted transplantation in children. Regarding the study as a whole: The authors attributed T-cell counts and diversity one year after transplant mostly to newly produced T cells. Surviving recipient T cells and intrathymic progenitors accounted for some patients' high TCRbeta diversity at day 60. Where alpha-beta T cells came from about two months after transplant was reportedly several hundred expanded graft clones.

Unique molecular identifiers were built into the TCRbeta library. One entry per CDR3 protein results from TCRdb running MiXCR on the PCR reads. The repertoire has 73,000 or so distinct CDR3 sequences, roughly 4.9% of them found once; the top ten carry 15% to 20%. This clonotype was detected many times. As yet, its antigen is unknown. The CDR3 contains 13 residues. Trimming left V 1 base short and J 4 bases short, with 7 bases between. Germline CDR1 reads SGHDN; CDR2 reads FVKESK. The chain uses TRBV14 and TRBJ1-2; D is undetermined. The receptor comes from a boy in the first two years of life who had a stem cell transplant for acute myeloid leukemia, so the T cells may come from the graft donor. The specimen was PBMCs, mostly from graft donor cells, collected 180 days after TCRalphabeta/CD19-depleted stem cell transplant. The CDR3 nucleotides read TGTGCCAGCAGCCAAGGGGTCAGCTATGGCTACACCTTC. Translated: CASSQGVSYGYTF.